These T cell receptor beta chains were read from a single sample in a study of T-cell reconstitution after alpha-beta-depleted transplantation in children. In TCRdb, the PCR reads were re-called with MiXCR into one record per CDR3 protein. The data hold 500,000 to 600,000 distinct CDR3 sequences, with 25% to 30% observed a single time. Material: PBMCs, obtained before TCRalphabeta/CD19-depleted stem cell transplant. The receptor set was obtained from a boy younger than two with Wiskott-Aldrich syndrome, due to receive a stem cell transplant. Each CDR3 is given with its conserved first and last residue. D genes are given only for firm matches. Expanded clones get a size class; other rows say once, few or many, or leave the size out.

J gene,V gene,D gene,clone size,CDR3 DNA,CDR3 protein
TRBJ1-1,TRBV7-9,.,.,TGTGCCAGCAGCTCTCGGCCCTCAAAGGGGACTGAAGCTTTCTTT,CASSSRPSKGTEAFF
TRBJ1-1,TRBV6-5,.,.,TGTGCCAGCAGTTACTCGACGGTGAACACTGAAGCTTTCTTT,CASSYSTVNTEAFF
TRBJ2-3,TRBV5-1,.,.,TGCGCCAGCAGCTTGGGTTCTAAATCCACAGATACGCAGTATTTT,CASSLGSKSTDTQYF
TRBJ2-1,TRBV2,TRBD2,few,TGTGCCAGCAGTCTACTAGCGGGAGGAGATGAGCAGTTCTTC,CASSLLAGGDEQFF
TRBJ2-5,TRBV12-3/TRBV12-4,TRBD1,.,TGTGCCAGCAGTCCCCTGACAGGGGTAGAGACCCAGTACTTC,CASSPLTGVETQYF
TRBJ2-5,TRBV28,.,few,TGTGCCAGCAGTTCCGCGGGTCTCAATCTACAAGAGACCCAGTACTTC,CASSSAGLNLQETQYF
TRBJ2-5,TRBV25-1,TRBD1,few,TGTGCCAGCAGCCGACAGGGGTACCAAGAGACCCAGTACTTC,CASSRQGYQETQYF
TRBJ2-3,TRBV7-8,TRBD1,.,TGTGCCAGCAGCTTTCGGAGGGACAGGGGGACAGATACGCAGTATTTT,CASSFRRDRGTDTQYF
TRBJ2-1,TRBV4-1,TRBD2,.,TGCAGCAGGCTAGCGGGGACCTACAATGAGCAGTTCTTC,CSRLAGTYNEQFF
TRBJ1-1,TRBV10-3,.,few,TGTGCCATCAGGGGGGCAGTTTCGAACACTGAAGCTTTCTTT,CAIRGAVSNTEAFF
TRBJ2-1,TRBV20-1,TRBD1,.,TGCAGTGCCCCGGGACAGGGGGCGATTGAGCAGTTCTTC,CSAPGQGAIEQFF
TRBJ2-1,TRBV7-2,TRBD2,.,TGTGCCAGCTTTGGACTAGCGGGATTTACCTACAATGAGCAGTTCTTC,CASFGLAGFTYNEQFF
TRBJ2-5,TRBV5-1,TRBD1,.,TGCGCCAGTAAGACAGGGAGTCAAGAGACCCAGTACTTC,CASKTGSQETQYF
TRBJ2-7,TRBV7-9,.,few,TGTGCCAGCAGCTTTGTGGGGCCCTACGAGCAGTACTTC,CASSFVGPYEQYF
TRBJ1-1,TRBV20-1,TRBD1,.,TGCAGTGCGCTTGGACAGGGGCTGAACACTGAAGCTTTCTTT,CSALGQGLNTEAFF
TRBJ1-3,TRBV12-3/TRBV12-4,.,.,TGTGCCAGCAATACAAGAAACACCATATATTTT,CASNTRNTIYF
TRBJ1-2,TRBV7-2,TRBD1,few,TGTGCCAGCAGCCGCATCGGGGCAGGGGGCGCTTATGGCTACACCTTC,CASSRIGAGGAYGYTF
TRBJ2-5,TRBV20-1,.,.,TGCAGTGCATACCGTACGCAGACCCAGTACTTC,CSAYRTQTQYF